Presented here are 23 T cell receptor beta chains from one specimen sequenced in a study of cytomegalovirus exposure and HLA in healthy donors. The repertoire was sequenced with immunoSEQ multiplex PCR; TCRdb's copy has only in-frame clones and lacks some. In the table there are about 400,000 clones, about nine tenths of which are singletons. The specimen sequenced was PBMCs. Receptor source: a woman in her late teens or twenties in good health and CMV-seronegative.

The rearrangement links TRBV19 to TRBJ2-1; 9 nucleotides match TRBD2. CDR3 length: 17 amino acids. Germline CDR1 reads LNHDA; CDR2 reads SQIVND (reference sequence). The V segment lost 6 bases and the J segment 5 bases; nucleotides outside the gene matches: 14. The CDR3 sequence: CASRLNGPSGAHNEQFF. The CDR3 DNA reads TGTGCCAGTAGATTGAATGGGCCTAGCGGGGCGCACAATGAGCAGTTCTTC.

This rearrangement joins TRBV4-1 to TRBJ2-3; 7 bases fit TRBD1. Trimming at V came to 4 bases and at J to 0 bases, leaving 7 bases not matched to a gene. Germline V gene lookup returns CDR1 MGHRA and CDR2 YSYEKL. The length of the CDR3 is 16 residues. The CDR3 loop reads CASSLLGQASTDTQYF. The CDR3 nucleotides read TGCGCCAGCAGCCTCCTAGGACAGGCTAGCACAGATACGCAGTATTTT.

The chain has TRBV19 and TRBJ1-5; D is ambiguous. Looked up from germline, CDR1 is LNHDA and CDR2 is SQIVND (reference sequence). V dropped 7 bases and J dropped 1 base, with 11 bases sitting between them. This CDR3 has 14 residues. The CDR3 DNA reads TGTGCCAGTACCCGGACTTCGAGCAATCAGCCCCAGCATTTT. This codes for CASTRTSSNQPQHF.

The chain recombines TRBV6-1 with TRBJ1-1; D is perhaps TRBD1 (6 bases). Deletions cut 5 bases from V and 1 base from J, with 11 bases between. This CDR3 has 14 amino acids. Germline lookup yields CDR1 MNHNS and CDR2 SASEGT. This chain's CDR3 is CASSRLQGNTEAFF. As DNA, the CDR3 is TGTGCCAGCAGTCGTTTACAGGGGAACACTGAAGCTTTCTTT.

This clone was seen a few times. CDR3 DNA sequence: TGCGCCAGCAGCCAAGACCCAGGGGCTCGTGAGCAGTACTTC. It encodes CASSQDPGAREQYF. This chain uses TRBV4-1 with TRBJ2-7; D may be TRBD1 (6 bases). This CDR3 region has 14 residues. CDR1 and CDR2 from the germline V gene are MGHRA and YSYEKL. Trimming took 0 bases from V and 7 from J, leaving 13 bases between them.

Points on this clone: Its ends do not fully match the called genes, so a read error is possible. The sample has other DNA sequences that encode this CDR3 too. The CDR3, as DNA: TGCAGCGTGGAAGGACAGGGGGCAGGCTACACCTTC. The encoded protein is CSVEGQGAGYTF. The V gene is TRBV29-1, the J gene TRBJ1-2; 11 bases line up with TRBD1. Germline V CDR1 and CDR2: SQVTM, ANQGSEA. CDR3 length: 12 amino acids.

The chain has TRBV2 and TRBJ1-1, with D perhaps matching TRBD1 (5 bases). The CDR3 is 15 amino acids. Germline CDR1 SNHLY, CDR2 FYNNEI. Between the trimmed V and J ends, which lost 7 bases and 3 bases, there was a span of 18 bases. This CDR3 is CASTYRQALYTEAFF. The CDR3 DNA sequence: TGTGCCAGCACATACAGGCAGGCTCTGTACACTGAAGCTTTCTTT.

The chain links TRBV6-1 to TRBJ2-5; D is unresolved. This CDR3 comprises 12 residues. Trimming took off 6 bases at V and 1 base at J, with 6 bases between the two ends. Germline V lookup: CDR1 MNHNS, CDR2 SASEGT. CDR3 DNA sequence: TGTGCCAGCAGAGAGGTCCAAGAGACCCAGTACTTC. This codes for CASREVQETQYF.

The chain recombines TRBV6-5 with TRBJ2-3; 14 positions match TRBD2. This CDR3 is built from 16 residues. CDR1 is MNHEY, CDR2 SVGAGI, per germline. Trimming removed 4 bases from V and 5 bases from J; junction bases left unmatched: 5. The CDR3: CASSFRTSGGIDTQYF. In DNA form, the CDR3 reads TGTGCCAGCAGTTTTCGGACTAGCGGGGGGATAGATACGCAGTATTTT.

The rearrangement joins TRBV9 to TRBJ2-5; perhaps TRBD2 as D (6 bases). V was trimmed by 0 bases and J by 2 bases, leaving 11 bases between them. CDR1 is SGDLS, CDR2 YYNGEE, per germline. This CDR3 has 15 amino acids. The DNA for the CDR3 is TGTGCCAGCAGCGTAGTGGGGCGGGAACAAGAGACCCAGTACTTC. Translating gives CASSVVGREQETQYF. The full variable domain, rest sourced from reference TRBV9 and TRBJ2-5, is DSGVTQTPKHLITATGQRVTLRCSPRSGDLSVYWYQQSLDQGLQFLIQYYNGEERAKGNILERFSAQQFPDLHSELNLSSLELGDSALYFCASSVVGREQETQYFGPGTRLLVL.

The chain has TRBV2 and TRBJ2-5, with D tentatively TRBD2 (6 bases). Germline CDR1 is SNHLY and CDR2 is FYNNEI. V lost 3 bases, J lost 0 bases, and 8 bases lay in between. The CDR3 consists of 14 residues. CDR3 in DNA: TGTGCCAGCAGTGAGGGGAGGTACCAAGAGACCCAGTACTTC. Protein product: CASSEGRYQETQYF.

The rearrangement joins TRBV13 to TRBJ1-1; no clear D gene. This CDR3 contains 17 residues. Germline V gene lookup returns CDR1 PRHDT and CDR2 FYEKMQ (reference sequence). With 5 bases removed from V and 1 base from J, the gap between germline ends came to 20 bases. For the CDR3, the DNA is TGTGCCAGCAGCCCCTCCGGTTGGACTTCATCGAACACTGAAGCTTTCTTT. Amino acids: CASSPSGWTSSNTEAFF.

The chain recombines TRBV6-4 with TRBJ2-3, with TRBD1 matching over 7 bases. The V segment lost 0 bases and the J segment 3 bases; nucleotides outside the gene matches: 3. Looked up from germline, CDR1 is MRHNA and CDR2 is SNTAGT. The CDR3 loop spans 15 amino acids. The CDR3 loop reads CASSDSGGSTDTQYF. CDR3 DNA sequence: TGTGCCAGCAGTGACTCAGGGGGCTCGACAGATACGCAGTATTTT.

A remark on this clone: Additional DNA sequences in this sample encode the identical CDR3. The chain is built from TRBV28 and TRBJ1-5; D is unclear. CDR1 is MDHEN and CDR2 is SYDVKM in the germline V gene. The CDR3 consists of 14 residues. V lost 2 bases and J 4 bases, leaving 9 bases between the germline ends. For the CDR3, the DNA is TGTGCCAGCAGTTTAGGAGGTTCTAATCAGCCCCAGCATTTT. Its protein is CASSLGGSNQPQHF.

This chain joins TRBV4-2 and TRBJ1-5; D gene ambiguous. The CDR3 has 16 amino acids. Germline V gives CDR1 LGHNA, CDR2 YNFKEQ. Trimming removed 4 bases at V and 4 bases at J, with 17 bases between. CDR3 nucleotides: TGTGCCAGCAGCCCCGGCGCCGGACCGGGAAATCAGCCCCAGCATTTT. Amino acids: CASSPGAGPGNQPQHF.

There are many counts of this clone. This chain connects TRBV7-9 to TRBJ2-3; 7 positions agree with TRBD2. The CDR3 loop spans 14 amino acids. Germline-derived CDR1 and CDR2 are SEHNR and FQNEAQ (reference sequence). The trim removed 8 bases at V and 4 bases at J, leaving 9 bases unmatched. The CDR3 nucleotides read TGTGCCAGCCGGGGGGACTTGGGGGCAGATACGCAGTATTTT. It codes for CASRGDLGADTQYF.

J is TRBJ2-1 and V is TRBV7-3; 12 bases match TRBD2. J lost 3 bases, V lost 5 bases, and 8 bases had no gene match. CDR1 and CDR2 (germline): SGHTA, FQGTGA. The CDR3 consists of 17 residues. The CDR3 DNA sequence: TGTGCCAGCAGCCCCAACCCGACTAGCGGGGGCTACAATGAGCAGTTCTTC. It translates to CASSPNPTSGGYNEQFF.

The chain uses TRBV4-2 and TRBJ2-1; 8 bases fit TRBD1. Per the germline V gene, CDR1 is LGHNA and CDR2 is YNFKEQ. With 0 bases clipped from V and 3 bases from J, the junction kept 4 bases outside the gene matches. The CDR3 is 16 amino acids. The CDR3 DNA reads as TGTGCCAGCAGCCAAGATTCCGGGACAGGCTACAATGAGCAGTTCTTC. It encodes CASSQDSGTGYNEQFF.

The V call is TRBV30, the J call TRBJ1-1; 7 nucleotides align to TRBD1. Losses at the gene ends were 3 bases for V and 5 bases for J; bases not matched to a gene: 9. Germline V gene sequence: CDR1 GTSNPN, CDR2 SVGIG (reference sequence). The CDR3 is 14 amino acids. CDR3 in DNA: TGTGCCTGGAGACCAACAGGGGACGGTACTGAAGCTTTCTTT. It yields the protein CAWRPTGDGTEAFF.

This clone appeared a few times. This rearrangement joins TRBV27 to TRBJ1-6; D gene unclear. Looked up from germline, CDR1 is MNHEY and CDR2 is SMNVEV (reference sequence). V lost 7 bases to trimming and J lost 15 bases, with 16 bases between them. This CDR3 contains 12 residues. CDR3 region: CASTLWEFHLHF. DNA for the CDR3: TGTGCCAGCACCCTATGGGAGTTTCACCTCCACTTT.

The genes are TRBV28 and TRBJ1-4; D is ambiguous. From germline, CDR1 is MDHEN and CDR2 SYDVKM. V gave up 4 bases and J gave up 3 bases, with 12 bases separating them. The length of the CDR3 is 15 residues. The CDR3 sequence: CASSSPGRANEKLFF. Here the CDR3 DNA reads TGTGCCAGCAGTTCCCCGGGAAGGGCTAATGAAAAACTGTTTTTT.

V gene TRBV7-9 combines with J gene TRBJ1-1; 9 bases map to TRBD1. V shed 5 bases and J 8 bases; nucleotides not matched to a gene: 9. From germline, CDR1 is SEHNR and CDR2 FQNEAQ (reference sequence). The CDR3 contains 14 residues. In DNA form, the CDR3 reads TGTGCCAGCAGCCGGGACAGGGCGGCCCGAGAAGCTTTCTTT. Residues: CASSRDRAAREAFF.

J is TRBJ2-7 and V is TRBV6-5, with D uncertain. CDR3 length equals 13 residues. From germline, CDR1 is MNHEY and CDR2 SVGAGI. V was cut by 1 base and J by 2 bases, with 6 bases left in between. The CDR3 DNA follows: TGTGCCAGCAGTTACTTACAGACCTACGAGCAGTACTTC. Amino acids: CASSYLQTYEQYF.